The source of this T cell receptor (beta chain) is a study of radiation and T cells in renal cell carcinoma. Time point reported: blood 2 weeks post-SBRT. Treatment specified: 15 Gy SBRT to primary tumor, nephrectomy 4 weeks later. After SBRT, blood was collected at 2 and 4 weeks, plus baseline. Trimming stripped 2 bases from V and 5 bases from J, with 12 bases between. CDR3 size: 15 residues. CDR1 and CDR2 from the germline V gene are MNHNY and SVGAGI (reference sequence). Study-level results: Top tumor clonotypes rose in blood 2 weeks post-radiation, then contracted.

Profiling relied on immunoSEQ multiplex PCR, and the TCRdb table lists in-frame clones only, not all of them. Here the sample spans about 130,000 clones, around 81% being singletons. In regard to this clone: Its antigen is unidentified.

Sequences were derived from blood, sampled from a patient whose treatment included radiotherapy and nephrectomy. The sequence was collected from a man aged 45 to 65 with renal cell carcinoma. V is TRBV6-6 and J is TRBJ1-4; the D is unclear. The CDR3 DNA reads as TGTGCCAGCAGTTACCGTCAAGGAGGGAATGAAAAACTGTTTTTT. Amino acids: CASSYRQGGNEKLFF.